The present T cell receptor beta chain was sequenced within a study of T cells in Graves' hyperthyroidism and ophthalmopathy (dated by TCRdb to between 2018 and 2021). About the investigation overall: Peripheral blood samples were taken at initial diagnosis, before any treatment was given. Prospective prediction of ophthalmopathy was tested in an independent validation cohort of some 20 hyperthyroidism patients and 17 patients who later progressed to ophthalmopathy. In several Graves' hyperthyroidism patients, the study also compared T-cell repertoires from thyroid tissue with T-cell repertoires from blood. The paper describes TCR Vbeta CDR3 sequencing of around 140 peripheral blood samples, made up of 43 ophthalmopathy patients, more than 70 hyperthyroidism patients and 17 progressor patients. Following sampling, methimazole starting at 30 mg daily was given to hyperthyroidism patients, and high-dose intravenous methylprednisolone was given to ophthalmopathy patients. For training and testing, the 80 to 100 patients in the discovery cohort were randomly divided in a 7:3 ratio. To identify TCR V-J signatures that set the groups apart, the researchers used a discovery cohort of roughly 100 patients, made up of around 42 with Graves' ophthalmopathy and some 58 with stable Graves' hyperthyroidism.

Graves' hyperthyroidism was defined as stable when no progression to ophthalmopathy occurred over 18 months of follow-up. The hyperthyroidism patients were between 18 and 65 years old and newly diagnosed, with a disease duration of less than 2 months. Exclusion was applied to patients with uncontrolled infections, other autoimmune diseases, pregnancy or lactation. Diagnoses relied on clinical symptoms, serum thyroxine and TRAb, thyroid ultrasound and orbital computed tomography. Ficoll-Paque density gradient centrifugation was used to isolate PBMCs from approximately 10 ml of fresh peripheral blood. Total RNA was extracted using Trizol reagent, and RNA quality was assessed on an Agilent 2100 Bioanalyzer. The TCR beta CDR3 regions were amplified from RNA transcripts. A first-round RT-PCR of the TCR CDR3 used the HTBI primer set with the Qiagen OneStep RT-PCR kit. A second multiplex PCR round built the libraries, followed by size selection and purification. Sequencing of the libraries was done on an Illumina HiSeq2000 using paired-end 100 bp reads. On the authors' methods: SOAPnuke was used to process the raw data, throwing out any read that contained adapters or uncalled bases, had a mean Phred below 15, or lacked an exact constant-primer or identifier match. High-quality paired reads were merged using COPE v1.2.5, and each unique nucleotide sequence was defined as a clonotype. MiTCR v1.1 was used to align clonotypes to the IMGT TRBV, TRBD and TRBJ reference segments. The analysis was restricted to V-J combinations with a frequency above 0.0001, which together covered about 99% of the repertoires. A TCS score was defined as the ratio of F50 (clonal expansion) to E x V (chaos), with BLOSUM62-based TCRdist applied between CDR3 peptides within each V-J. Welch's t-statistics and random forest reduced around 550 V-J features to about 12, which were used in a naive Bayes classifier (R e1071). Through fastp at Q25 and MiXCR, TCRdb rebuilt clones from the public reads, retaining in-frame beta chains. Each entry merges the rows of one CDR3 protein and shows their most common DNA and genes. These V and J calls rely on TCRdb rather than the paper's analysis. This sample lists around 450,000 distinct CDR3 sequences; 15% to 19% were detected once. 11% to 15% of the sample belongs to the ten largest clones.

The germline V gene provides CDR1 SGHTA and CDR2 FQGNSA. The CDR3 measures 18 amino acids from cysteine to phenylalanine. Only CDR3 DNA remains: 54 bases, in frame from the first base. After removal of 6 bases from V and 2 bases from J, the junction retains 15 bases not matched to a gene. This clonotype has at least ten counts. Its antigen remains undetermined. No base-level quality is on record; no much larger clone is a single base apart. The investigation overall reported the following: During validation, the model predicted progression to ophthalmopathy a median of around 6 months ahead of onset, with around 65% sensitivity and 72% to 80% specificity. Most expanded thyroid clonotypes (frequency above 0.001) were also found in blood, which suggests that blood repertoires may mirror thyroid immune responses. No statistical method was used to fix the sample size in advance, and group allocation was not hidden from the investigators. In cross-validation, a model built on a 13 V-J signature told ophthalmopathy apart from stable hyperthyroidism with about 90% sensitivity and about 81% specificity, and in testing the same model reached 80%/75%.

Recombination joined TRBV7-2 with TRBJ2-3, with 9 bases aligning to TRBD2. This sequence originates from a woman aged 18-29 years with Graves' hyperthyroidism. Sequences were obtained from blood. DNA sequence: TGTGCCAGCAGTCAAATCCCGGGACTAGCCTGGACCACAGATACGCAGTATTTT. Its protein is CASSQIPGLAWTTDTQYF.